The following is a TCR beta chain sequence with its context. Its antigen is as yet unknown. Described time point: week 23, last vaccination. In the vaccine, a single dose held 300 ug of the mutant IDH1 20-mer peptide, along with topical imiquimod. Repertoires were generated with immunoSEQ multiplex PCR, while TCRdb's copy carries only in-frame clones and drops some. This sample carries about 56,000 clones, 87% of them seen once, and the ten largest clones take under 1.5%. The sample belongs to a study of a mutant IDH1 vaccine in newly diagnosed glioma. In the study overall: Treated patients comprised 62.5% males and around 40% females, mean age roughly 37 years. Patients had received radiotherapy, temozolomide, or both previously, most receiving both.

The CDR3 has 16 amino acids. The germline gives CDR1 MGHRA, CDR2 YSYEKL. The V and J ends lost 1 base and 4 bases, in that order; junction bases with no gene match: 4. The receptor's source is a man between 40 and 49 years old with glioma. This rearrangement joins TRBV4-1 to TRBJ2-1; 10 bases line up with TRBD2. The material sequenced was PBMCs, taken from a glioma patient whose treatment included an IDH1 peptide vaccine. DNA of the CDR3: TGCGCCAGCAGCCAAGGACCAGCGGGAGGGTACAATGAGCAGTTCTTC. Protein product: CASSQGPAGGYNEQFF.